This T cell receptor (beta chain) was captured by sequencing in a study of blood T cell repertoires in COVID-19. At the level of the study: Sites across the United States, Italy and Spain contributed samples from acute and convalescent COVID-19.

The CDR3 extends over 13 amino acids. Germline V gene data show CDR1 as MGHDK and CDR2 as SYGVNS. V gave up 4 bases and J gave up 4 bases, with 10 bases separating them. Libraries were prepared by immunoSEQ multiplex PCR; TCRdb keeps only in-frame clonotypes and omits some of them. The sample has about 190,000 clones, approximately 84% seen once. Adults between about 18 and 95 years of age took part from 20 to 25 US areas. Cohort 3 donors were reported recovered after two negative PCRs, clearance, or symptom resolution. This chain uses TRBV25-1 with TRBJ1-1, with a weak D call TRBD1 (6 bases). Sequenced sample: PBMCs or T cells enriched from blood (not recorded which). This receptor was obtained from a woman in her 30s who had recovered from COVID-19. CDR3 sequence (DNA): TGTGCCAGCAGTGGCACAGGGCCCACTGAAGCTTTCTTT. Its protein is CASSGTGPTEAFF.